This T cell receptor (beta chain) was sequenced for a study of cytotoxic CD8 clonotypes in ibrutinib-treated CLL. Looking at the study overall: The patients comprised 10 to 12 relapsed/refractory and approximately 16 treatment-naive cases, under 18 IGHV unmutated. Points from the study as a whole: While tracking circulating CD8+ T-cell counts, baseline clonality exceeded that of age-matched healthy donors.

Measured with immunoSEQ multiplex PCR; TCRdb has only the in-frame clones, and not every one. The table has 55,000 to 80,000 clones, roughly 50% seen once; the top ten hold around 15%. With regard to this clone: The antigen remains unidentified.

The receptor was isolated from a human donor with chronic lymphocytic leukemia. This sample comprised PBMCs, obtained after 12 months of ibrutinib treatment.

CDR3 nucleotide sequence: TGTGCCAGCAGTGACAAGCCGGCGGGATTTGGCTACACCTTC. It translates to CASSDKPAGFGYTF. This chain uses TRBV25-1 with TRBJ1-2, with D unclear. This CDR3 has 14 amino acids. Germline V gene data show CDR1 as MGHDK and CDR2 as SYGVNS. Trimming shortened V by 3 bases and J by 7 bases, and 15 bases separated the two germline ends.